One and the same sample provided the 15 T cell receptor beta chains below, sequenced in a study of blood T cell repertoires in COVID-19. The table came from immunoSEQ multiplex PCR; TCRdb's copy has only in-frame clones and leaves some out. The sample shows a few hundred thousand clones, approximately 86% of them seen only once. Sequencing used peripheral blood. Every receptor here comes from a man aged 18 to 35 with active or convalescent COVID-19.

On this clone: The germline gene is not matched at one end of the junction; a read error may be the cause. V and J are TRBV7-9 and TRBJ2-7; D possibly corresponds to TRBD2 (6 bases). The CDR3 is 14 residues long. The V gene's germline CDR1 is SEHNR and CDR2 FQNEAQ (reference sequence). CDR3 sequence (DNA): TGTGCCAGCAGCCTAGCGTACAGGAACTACGAGCAGTACTTC. This sequence encodes CASSLAYRNYEQYF.

V and J are TRBV3-1 (or the pseudogene TRBV3-2) and TRBJ2-5, with 11 bases matching TRBD2. The trim removed 6 bases at V and 5 bases at J, leaving 5 bases unmatched. The CDR3 runs to 14 residues. Germline V gene lookup returns CDR1 LGHDT and CDR2 YNNKEL (reference sequence). The CDR3 DNA follows: TGTGCCAGCAGAGCTAGCGGGGGGCGGGAGACCCAGTACTTC. This sequence encodes CASRASGGRETQYF.

This chain uses TRBV24-1 with TRBJ2-1, with 9 nucleotides matching TRBD2. The trim removed 3 bases at V and 6 bases at J, leaving 5 bases unmatched. Germline CDR1 KGHDR, CDR2 SFDVKD. The length of the CDR3 is 15 residues. This chain's CDR3 is CATSDRSSGTNEQFF. As DNA, the CDR3 is TGTGCCACCAGTGATCGCTCTAGCGGGACCAATGAGCAGTTCTTC.

The V and J genes are TRBV19 and TRBJ1-1; a possible D gene is TRBD1 (5 bases). Germline V gene lookup returns CDR1 LNHDA and CDR2 SQIVND (reference sequence). Between the trimmed V and J ends, which lost 6 bases and 5 bases, there was a span of 13 bases. CDR3 length equals 13 residues. CDR3 residues: CASSPWGGTEAFF. The DNA for the CDR3 is TGTGCCAGTAGCCCTTGGGGGGGGACTGAAGCTTTCTTT.

The rearrangement links TRBV7-9 to TRBJ2-3; 8 nucleotides match TRBD2. The V gene's germline CDR1 is SEHNR and CDR2 FQNEAQ (reference sequence). J gave up 3 bases and V 3 bases, and 5 bases lay outside the gene matches. The CDR3 is 15 residues long. Written as DNA, the CDR3 is TGTGCCAGCAGCTTGGTAGCGGGACGAACAGATACGCAGTATTTT. As protein: CASSLVAGRTDTQYF.

J is TRBJ2-5 and V is TRBV3-1 (or the pseudogene TRBV3-2); a weak D match, TRBD2 (6 bases). Germline V gives CDR1 LGHDT, CDR2 YNNKEL (reference sequence). The germline V and J ends were trimmed by 5 bases and 5 bases, with 18 bases remaining between them. CDR3 length: 15 residues. The CDR3 protein is CASSSYLVGGETQYF. The CDR3 bases are TGTGCCAGCAGCTCGTATCTAGTTGGGGGGGAGACCCAGTACTTC.

The CDR3 DNA sequence: TGTGCCAGCAGTTTGGCCGGGGTGAGTTGGTCACCCCTCCACTTT. Translating gives CASSLAGVSWSPLHF. This sequence joins TRBV27 and TRBJ1-6, with no clear D. Germline CDR1 and CDR2: MNHEY and SMNVEV (reference sequence). The V gene lost 3 bases and the J gene lost 10 bases, with 16 bases spanning the gap. CDR3 length equals 15 residues.

The chain is built from TRBV5-5 and TRBJ1-5; 8 bases fit TRBD1. The J segment lost 0 bases and the V segment lost 1 base, leaving 0 bases of the junction unmatched. This CDR3 is built from 15 residues. Looked up from germline, CDR1 is SGHKS and CDR2 is YYEKEE (reference sequence). The CDR3 loop is CASSLTGGSNQPQHF. The CDR3, as DNA: TGTGCCAGCAGCTTGACAGGGGGTAGCAATCAGCCCCAGCATTTT.

The chain is built from TRBV28 and TRBJ1-4; D is possibly TRBD1 (6 bases). Trimming pared 6 bases from V and 8 bases from J, leaving 19 bases between. The CDR3 totals 15 residues. Germline CDR1 and CDR2: MDHEN and SYDVKM. For the CDR3, the DNA is TGTGCCAGCAGACTAGGGGGGGGACGTAGGGAAAAACTGTTTTTT. Translating it yields CASRLGGGRREKLFF.

This clone was observed a handful of times. This chain connects TRBV19 to TRBJ1-5; D is ambiguous. The V end lost 7 bases, the J end lost 0 bases, and 13 bases lay between the germline ends. The CDR3 contains 15 residues. Germline CDR1 reads LNHDA; CDR2 reads SQIVND (reference sequence). For the CDR3, the DNA is TGTGCCAGTACCAAATACAGCAATAGCAATCAGCCCCAGCATTTT. As protein: CASTKYSNSNQPQHF. The full variable domain, completed using reference TRBV19 and TRBJ1-5, is DGGITQSPKYLFRKEGQNVTLSCEQNLNHDAMYWYRQDPGQGLRLIYYSQIVNDFQKGDIAEGYSVSREKKESFPLTVTSAQKNPTAFYLCASTKYSNSNQPQHFGDGTRLSIL.

The chain has TRBV20-1 and TRBJ1-4; D gene unclear. The CDR3 spans 12 residues. The germline gives CDR1 DFQATT, CDR2 SNEGSKA (reference sequence). The V gene lost 3 bases and the J gene lost 4 bases, with 6 bases spanning the gap. The CDR3, as DNA: TGCAGTGCTAGTGTCCATAATGAAAAACTGTTTTTT. It translates to CSASVHNEKLFF.

This rearrangement joins TRBV11-2 to TRBJ2-2; 16 nucleotides match TRBD2. J was trimmed by 3 bases and V by 5 bases; bases with no gene match: 0. Germline CDR1 is SGHAT and CDR2 is FQNNGV. The CDR3 spans 16 residues. As DNA, the CDR3 is TGTGCCAGCAGCGGGACTAGCGGGAGGGACACCGGGGAGCTGTTTTTT. It yields the protein CASSGTSGRDTGELFF. Combining the CDR3 with reference TRBV11-2 and TRBJ2-2 gives the whole variable domain EAGVAQSPRYKIIEKRQSVAFWCNPISGHATLYWYQQILGQGPKLLIQFQNNGVVDDSQLPKDRFSAERLKGVDSTLKIQPAKLEDSAVYLCASSGTSGRDTGELFFGEGSRLTVL.

This clone was seen a handful of times. The J gene is TRBJ1-2, the V gene TRBV6-1, with D tentatively TRBD1 (5 bases). The germline gives CDR1 MNHNS, CDR2 SASEGT. V gave up 1 base and J gave up 6 bases, with 18 bases separating them. This CDR3 region has 16 residues. As DNA, the CDR3 is TGTGCCAGCAGTGAAGAGGCTCCAGGGAGGATCAATGGCTACACCTTC. This encodes CASSEEAPGRINGYTF.

The J gene is TRBJ1-5, the V gene TRBV3-1 (or the pseudogene TRBV3-2), with D hard to call. Germline CDR1 LGHDT, CDR2 YNNKEL (reference sequence). The CDR3 length is 15 residues. V was clipped by 1 base and J by 0 bases, with 7 bases between them. The CDR3 protein is CASSQGQYSNQPQHF. CDR3 sequence (DNA): TGTGCCAGCAGCCAAGGGCAGTATAGCAATCAGCCCCAGCATTTT.

This sequence joins TRBV2 and TRBJ2-7, with 7 positions matching TRBD2. Germline V gives CDR1 SNHLY, CDR2 FYNNEI. The V gene end was trimmed by 7 bases and the J gene end by 0 bases; junction bases not matched to a gene: 6. This CDR3 spans 14 amino acids. The CDR3 region has the DNA TGTGCCAGCACCCCGGGGGGTGGCTCCTACGAGCAGTACTTC. Encoded protein: CASTPGGGSYEQYF.